This TCR beta chain was retrieved from a study of shared clonotypes between healthy human individuals. V gave up 1 base and J gave up 7 bases, with 14 bases separating them. Germline assignment: CDR1 SEHNR and CDR2 FQNEAQ (reference sequence). The CDR3 length is 15 residues. None of the donors, who were healthy HIV-negative adults, had recently had acute infections or vaccinations. Findings of the study overall: Sequencing depth was expected to affect clonotype sharing among donors.

Loaded into unsorted PBMC replicate PCRs was roughly 300 ng DNA, 30,000 to 35,000 T cell genomes. Using immunoSEQ multiplex PCR, the repertoire was profiled, and TCRdb retains in-frame clones only, with some absent. The sample includes 450,000 to 600,000 clones, approximately 79% seen only once; the top ten take less than 15%. With respect to this clone: Its specificity is unknown.

Sequenced sample: PBMCs. The sequence was obtained from a woman aged 40 to 49 in good health. Some clones in this sample may be carry-over from other donors' samples. The chain recombines TRBV7-9 with TRBJ2-1; TRBD2 is a possible D gene (6 bases). As DNA, the CDR3 is TGTGCCAGCAGCTTAGGCAGTATCGGGAGTAATGAGCAGTTCTTC. Amino acids: CASSLGSIGSNEQFF.